Following are 21 T cell receptor beta chains from one sample sequenced in a study of glioma-infiltrating T cells. Amplification of TCR alpha and beta CDR3 regions from RNA used iRepertoire nested multiplex PCR. TCRdb itself ran the multiplex PCR reads through MiXCR, one entry per CDR3 protein. This table holds around 390,000 distinct CDR3 sequences, roughly 41% found once. The sequencing sample was made of glioma tissue, nonneoplastic brain tissue, or PBMCs (not recorded which). These receptors were obtained from a human donor with low-grade glioma or glioblastoma, undergoing nonglioma brain surgery, or in good health (not recorded which).

In its sample, this clonotype was seen a few times. DNA for the CDR3: TGTGCCAGCAGTTTATTCGGCGGGAGGATCTACGAGCAGTACTTC. As protein: CASSLFGGRIYEQYF. The rearrangement uses TRBV28 and TRBJ2-7; 8 bases align to TRBD2. The junction had 5 bases not matched to a gene; V was cut back by 1 base and J by 3 bases. CDR1 is MDHEN, CDR2 SYDVKM, per germline. CDR3 length: 15 amino acids.

This clonotype was seen repeatedly, ten times or more. V is TRBV28 and J is TRBJ1-5, with D possibly TRBD1 on 5 matching bases. Germline-derived CDR1 and CDR2 are MDHEN and SYDVKM. The CDR3 contains 14 residues. V was shortened by 8 bases and J by 6 bases, with 17 bases between the two germline ends. CDR3 amino acids: CASDVQGRSQPQHF. The DNA of the CDR3 is TGTGCCAGCGATGTCCAGGGTAGGAGTCAGCCCCAGCATTTT.

Worth noting for this clonotype: This clone may be a read error of a much larger clone one base away. The chain is built from TRBV4-2 and TRBJ2-3; 7 bases align to TRBD2. CDR1 and CDR2 (germline): LGHNA, YNFKEQ. This CDR3 has 19 residues. In DNA form, the CDR3 reads TGTGCCTGCAGCCAAGATGACCTAGCGGTGGCAGCTAGCACAGATACGCAGTATTTT. This translates into CACSQDDLAVAASTDTQYF.

The rearrangement links TRBV7-2 to TRBJ1-4; D ambiguous. V was clipped by 2 bases and J by 7 bases, with 17 bases between them. Germline-derived CDR1 and CDR2 are SGHTA and FQGNSA. This CDR3 has 16 amino acids. CDR3 DNA sequence: TGTGCCAGCAGCTTAAGTCGCGTAGGTCGGGGTGAAAAACTGTTTTTT. Translating gives CASSLSRVGRGEKLFF.

In regard to this clonotype: This sequence may be a read error, since a much larger clone differs from it by one base. The chain is built from TRBV15 and TRBJ1-2; 7 positions match TRBD1. Germline lookup yields CDR1 LNHNV and CDR2 YYDKDF (reference sequence). The CDR3 covers 15 residues. V was pared by 4 bases and J by 4 bases, with 9 bases of the junction left unmatched. The CDR3 region has the DNA TGTGCCACCAGCACCGGACAGGCCGCTCCCTATGGCTACACCTTC. Its protein is CATSTGQAAPYGYTF.

Notes on this clonotype: This may stem from a read error, because a much larger clone lies one nucleotide away. This chain links TRBV27 with TRBJ1-5, with TRBD1 as a possible D gene (5 bases). Trimming stripped 8 bases from V and 6 bases from J, with 23 bases between. CDR3 length: 16 residues. The germline gives CDR1 MNHEY, CDR2 SMNVEV (reference sequence). This CDR3 reads CASLRRGGTAPQPQHF. The CDR3 DNA sequence: TGTGCCAGCCTCAGGCGTGGAGGGACTGCGCCTCAGCCCCAGCATTTT.

The chain employs TRBV28 and TRBJ2-3; no reliable D call. V lost 5 bases to trimming and J lost 0 bases, with 18 bases between them. Germline V gene sequence: CDR1 MDHEN, CDR2 SYDVKM. This CDR3 has 17 amino acids. The CDR3 loop reads CASSLLLGGGSTDTQYF. The CDR3 DNA reads as TGTGCCAGCAGTCTACTCCTCGGCGGCGGTAGCACAGATACGCAGTATTTT.

In its sample, this clonotype was seen a few times. The chain links TRBV20-1 to TRBJ1-5; D may be TRBD1 (5 bases). Looked up from germline, CDR1 is DFQATT and CDR2 is SNEGSKA (reference sequence). The CDR3 covers 13 residues. With 6 bases removed from V and 3 bases from J, the gap between germline ends came to 12 bases. The CDR3 coding sequence is TGCAGTGCCATCGACAGTATCAATCAGCCCCAGCATTTT. Translation gives CSAIDSINQPQHF.

The CDR3 spells CSAMGSVEAFF. The CDR3 DNA reads TGCAGCGCCATGGGTTCGGTCGAAGCTTTCTTT. The chain recombines TRBV29-1 with TRBJ1-1; D gene unclear. Germline CDR1 and CDR2: SQVTM and ANQGSEA. The CDR3 is 11 residues long. Trimming took 7 bases from V and 8 from J, leaving 14 bases between them. The variable domain in full, with the rest retrieved from reference TRBV29-1 and TRBJ1-1, is SAVISQKPSRDICQRGTSLTIQCQVDSQVTMMFWYRQQPGQSLTLIATANQGSEATYESGFVIDKFPISRPNLTFSTLTVSNMSPEDSSIYLCSAMGSVEAFFGQGTRLTVV.

This clonotype showed up just a few times. The genes are TRBV6-2 or TRBV6-3 and TRBJ1-5, with D perhaps matching TRBD1 (5 bases). V lost 7 bases to trimming and J lost 4 bases, with 11 bases between them. Germline assignment: CDR1 MNHEY and CDR2 SVGEGT. The CDR3 is made up of 13 amino acids. As DNA, the CDR3 is TGTGCCAGCACCACGGGGGGGAATCAGCCCCAGCATTTT. This encodes CASTTGGNQPQHF.

This clonotype was seen more than once but under ten times. The chain is built from TRBV4-1 and TRBJ1-2, with D unclear. This CDR3 has 16 amino acids. Deletions cut 1 base from V and 1 base from J, with 13 bases between. From germline, CDR1 is MGHRA and CDR2 YSYEKL. CDR3 nucleotides: TGCGCCAGCAGCCAAGCGCTGACTATCTATAACTATGGCTACACCTTC. It encodes CASSQALTIYNYGYTF.

This clonotype was detected ten times or more. The V call is TRBV27, the J call TRBJ2-3; D gene ambiguous. The V gene's germline CDR1 is MNHEY and CDR2 SMNVEV (reference sequence). The CDR3 spans 15 residues. Trimming took 5 bases from V and 2 from J, leaving 14 bases between them. The CDR3 protein is CASSSRHFYTDTQYF. CDR3 DNA sequence: TGTGCCAGCAGTAGCCGGCATTTTTACACAGATACGCAGTATTTT.

The chain links TRBV11-1 to TRBJ2-1; the D gene is possibly TRBD2 (5 bases). The germline V gene encodes CDR1 SGHAT and CDR2 FQDESV (reference sequence). The CDR3 sequence is 16 residues long. The V gene lost 0 bases and the J gene lost 0 bases, with 9 bases spanning the gap. DNA of the CDR3: TGTGCCAGCAGCTTAGCCGAGGGTAGCTCCTACAATGAGCAGTTCTTC. Amino acids: CASSLAEGSSYNEQFF.

Many counts were recorded for this clonotype. The gene calls are TRBV6-2 or TRBV6-3 and TRBJ2-3; 13 bases map to TRBD2. This CDR3 has 15 residues. The junction had 7 bases not matched to a gene; V was cut back by 6 bases and J by 7 bases. The germline gives CDR1 MNHEY, CDR2 SVGEGT. The CDR3 loop reads CASSLPGLAGYTQYF. The CDR3 DNA reads TGTGCCAGCAGCCTCCCGGGACTAGCGGGATATACGCAGTATTTT.

V is TRBV6-2 or TRBV6-3 and J is TRBJ2-3; TRBD2 might be the D (9 bases). Trimming removed 6 bases from V and 2 bases from J, with 30 bases in between. The CDR3 consists of 20 residues. Looked up from germline, CDR1 is MNHEY and CDR2 is SVGEGT. This CDR3 is CASSHRGSGRSIYFTDTQYF. The DNA of the CDR3 is TGTGCCAGCAGCCACAGGGGGAGCGGGAGGTCGATTTACTTCACAGATACGCAGTATTTT.

This clonotype was observed a handful of times. DNA for the CDR3: TGTGCCAGCAGCTTGGGAGCGGGAGGGTACACAGATACGCAGTATTTT. This translates into CASSLGAGGYTDTQYF. The chain has TRBV7-2 and TRBJ2-3; 10 nucleotides align to TRBD2. The CDR3 length is 16 residues. The ends lost 3 bases at V and 2 bases at J; junction bases unmatched: 5. CDR1 and CDR2 from the germline V gene are SGHTA and FQGNSA.

Notes on this clonotype: A read error is possible here, since a much larger clone lies one base away. V and J are TRBV15 and TRBJ2-7, with 12 bases matching TRBD2. The V and J ends lost 8 bases and 7 bases, in that order; junction bases with no gene match: 12. The CDR3 covers 15 residues. Looked up from germline, CDR1 is LNHNV and CDR2 is YYDKDF (reference sequence). CDR3 in DNA: TGTGCCACCGCCCTTGGACTAGCGGGGTACAATGAGCAGTACTTC. This sequence encodes CATALGLAGYNEQYF.

Of note for this clonotype: This may be a read error, as it is one base from a much larger clone. The genes are TRBV15 and TRBJ1-1; the D is unclear. Germline assignment: CDR1 LNHNV and CDR2 YYDKDF (reference sequence). This CDR3 is built from 15 residues. V shed 5 bases and J shed 4 bases, with 17 bases lying between them. The CDR3 protein is CATSSRARRSTEAFF. DNA for the CDR3: TGTGCCACCAGCTCCCGAGCGCGGAGGAGCACTGAAGCTTTCTTT.

Comments on this clonotype: A read error may be the cause here, since a much bigger clone is one base away. The CDR3 carries no conserved terminal phenylalanine or tryptophan, so it likely arises from a read error. J is TRBJ1-5 and V is TRBV27; TRBD1 matches 8 bases. The CDR3 has 14 residues. The ends lost 0 bases at V and 6 bases at J; junction bases unmatched: 1. The germline V gene encodes CDR1 MNHEY and CDR2 SMNVEV (reference sequence). The CDR3 reads CASSLSTGVQPQHI. Written as DNA, the CDR3 is TGTGCCAGCAGTTTATCGACAGGGGTTCAGCCCCAGCATATT.

Turning to this clonotype: A much larger clone differs from this one at a single base, so this may be a read error. This chain links TRBV27 with TRBJ1-1; no reliable D call. The CDR3 runs 14 residues. In germline, CDR1 is MNHEY, CDR2 SMNVEV (reference sequence). Trimming removed 5 bases from V and 6 bases from J, with 16 bases in between. The CDR3 here is CASSPDPGGPEAFF. The CDR3 bases are TGTGCCAGCAGTCCCGACCCAGGAGGGCCTGAAGCTTTCTTT.

V and J are TRBV5-1 and TRBJ1-2, with D maybe TRBD1 (6 bases). This CDR3 has 15 residues. Germline-derived CDR1 and CDR2 are SGHRS and YFSETQ. The ends were cut back, 0 bases at V and 0 bases at J, with 9 bases in the middle. The CDR3 sequence is CASSLEGDPNYGYTF. The CDR3 nucleotides read TGCGCCAGCAGCTTGGAGGGGGATCCTAACTATGGCTACACCTTC. Full variable domain (outside the CDR3, taken from reference TRBV5-1 and TRBJ1-2): KAGVTQTPRYLIKTRGQQVTLSCSPISGHRSVSWYQQTPGQGLQFLFEYFSETQRNKGNFPGRFSGRQFSNSRSEMNVSTLELGDSALYLCASSLEGDPNYGYTFGSGTRLTVV.